A single sample is the source of the 25 T cell receptor beta chains below, sequenced in a study of long-term antiretroviral therapy in people with HIV. Runs used v3.0 of the immunoSEQ assay and were done at survey level. Assay: immunoSEQ multiplex PCR; the TCRdb copy retains only in-frame clones and omits some. The table records roughly 14,000 clones, 85% to 90% of them present only once. The sample in question was unsorted PBMCs, obtained 2.2 to 2.3 years before starting antiretroviral therapy. Receptors were obtained from a woman in her twenties or thirties with HIV.

The chain links TRBV5-1 to TRBJ2-5, with TRBD1 identical over 7 bases. CDR3 length: 13 amino acids. Germline trimming cut 4 bases from V and 5 bases from J; bases unmatched to any gene: 5. Germline V gene sequence: CDR1 SGHRS, CDR2 YFSETQ. The CDR3 reads CASSRNRGETQYF. The CDR3 DNA reads TGCGCCAGCAGCAGGAACAGGGGTGAGACCCAGTACTTC.

The rearrangement joins TRBV11-2 to TRBJ1-6, with unresolved D. The ends were cut back, 3 bases at V and 2 bases at J, with 5 bases in the middle. The CDR3 has 14 residues. Germline V lookup: CDR1 SGHAT, CDR2 FQNNGV. The CDR3 protein is CASSFRAYNSPLHF. CDR3 coding DNA: TGTGCCAGCAGCTTTCGGGCCTATAATTCACCCCTCCACTTT.

This clone counts as medium-sized. The chain couples TRBV2 to TRBJ1-2; D is possibly TRBD1 (5 bases). The CDR3 is 16 amino acids. Per the germline V gene, CDR1 is SNHLY and CDR2 is FYNNEI. Trimming left V 5 bases short and J 1 base short, with 17 bases between. CDR3 in amino acids: CASSPSTGLLNYGYTF. The CDR3 bases are TGTGCCAGCAGTCCTTCCACAGGCCTACTTAACTATGGCTACACCTTC. The full variable domain, completed using reference TRBV2 and TRBJ1-2, is EPEVTQTPSHQVTQMGQEVILRCVPISNHLYFYWYRQILGQKVEFLVSFYNNEISEKSEIFDDQFSVERPDGSNFTLKIRSTKLEDSAMYFCASSPSTGLLNYGYTFGSGTRLTVV.

The rearrangement joins TRBV9 to TRBJ1-6; 7 nucleotides align to TRBD1. CDR1 is SGDLS and CDR2 is YYNGEE in the germline V gene. This CDR3 contains 15 residues. After removal of 4 bases from V and 5 bases from J, the junction contained 6 bases not matched to a gene. CDR3 in DNA: TGTGCCAGCAGCCTCGGGACAGTGAATAATTCACCCCTCCACTTT. Its translation is CASSLGTVNNSPLHF.

This clone was seen only once. The chain carries TRBV18 and TRBJ1-5; possibly TRBD1 for D (5 bases). V was trimmed by 6 bases and J by 4 bases, leaving 10 bases between them. The V gene's germline CDR1 is KGHSH and CDR2 LQKENI. CDR3 length: 13 amino acids. The CDR3 DNA follows: TGTGCCAGCTCGATCGACAGAAATCAGCCCCAGCATTTT. Its protein is CASSIDRNQPQHF.

This chain links TRBV5-1 with TRBJ2-1; the D call may be TRBD1 or TRBD2 (6 bases each). There are 14 residues in the CDR3. CDR1 is SGHRS, CDR2 YFSETQ, per germline. Deletions cut 2 bases from V and 7 bases from J, with 13 bases between. The CDR3 coding sequence is TGCGCCAGCAGCTTTTCTGGGGGGCAGAATGAGCAGTTCTTC. It specifies CASSFSGGQNEQFF.

This clone was seen a single time. This chain links TRBV25-1 with TRBJ2-7; 10 positions match TRBD1. The germline CDR1 and CDR2 sequences are MGHDK and SYGVNS. The J segment lost 0 bases and the V segment lost 2 bases, leaving 7 bases of the junction unmatched. CDR3 length: 17 amino acids. The CDR3 protein is CASSEPRRDRGSYEQYF. CDR3 coding DNA: TGTGCCAGCAGTGAACCCCGCCGGGACAGGGGCTCCTACGAGCAGTACTTC.

The V and J genes are TRBV6-5 and TRBJ1-5, with no clear D. The germline CDR1 and CDR2 sequences are MNHEY and SVGAGI. The CDR3 has 15 residues. V lost 0 bases and J 4 bases, leaving 10 bases between the germline ends. DNA for the CDR3: TGTGCCAGCAGTTACTCCGTGGGGAAGAATCAGCCCCAGCATTTT. Its protein is CASSYSVGKNQPQHF.

This clone appeared a few times. The V call is TRBV6-5, the J call TRBJ1-6; no reliable D call. Trimming pared 0 bases from V and 6 bases from J, leaving 12 bases between. From germline, CDR1 is MNHEY and CDR2 SVGAGI. The CDR3 has 16 amino acids. The CDR3 is CASSYSGGPINSPLHF. The DNA of the CDR3 is TGTGCCAGCAGTTACTCGGGCGGGCCTATTAATTCACCCCTCCACTTT.

The chain has TRBV9 and TRBJ1-1, with 8 nucleotides matching TRBD1. V was clipped by 3 bases and J by 3 bases; unmatched bases: 4. The CDR3 covers 14 residues. From germline, CDR1 is SGDLS and CDR2 YYNGEE. In DNA form, the CDR3 reads TGTGCCAGCAGCGGCAGGGGGCAGGACACTGAAGCTTTCTTT. Amino acids: CASSGRGQDTEAFF.

The rearrangement joins TRBV19 to TRBJ1-2; maybe TRBD1 (5 bases). The CDR3 contains 12 residues. CDR1 is LNHDA, CDR2 SQIVND, per germline (reference sequence). V was cut by 5 bases and J by 7 bases, with 11 bases left in between. This CDR3 is CASSPLGGGYTF. The CDR3 DNA follows: TGTGCCAGTAGTCCCCTTGGGGGTGGCTACACCTTC. The full variable domain, its missing parts supplied by reference TRBV19 and TRBJ1-2, is DGGITQSPKYLFRKEGQNVTLSCEQNLNHDAMYWYRQDPGQGLRLIYYSQIVNDFQKGDIAEGYSVSREKKESFPLTVTSAQKNPTAFYLCASSPLGGGYTFGSGTRLTVV.

The chain combines TRBV2 with TRBJ2-7; 8 bases align to TRBD1. Germline V gene data show CDR1 as SNHLY and CDR2 as FYNNEI. After removal of 8 bases from V and 2 bases from J, the junction contained 8 bases not matched to a gene. This CDR3 spans 14 amino acids. The CDR3 here is CASDFRDRTYEQYF. CDR3 in DNA: TGTGCCAGCGATTTCCGGGACAGGACCTACGAGCAGTACTTC.

CDR3 bases: TGTGCCAGCAGCTTAGGCATCGCGGAGACCCAGTACTTC. Its translation is CASSLGIAETQYF. The chain is built from TRBV7-2 and TRBJ2-5; no clear D gene. The CDR3 runs to 13 residues. The V end lost 1 base, the J end lost 5 bases, and 8 bases lay between the germline ends. The germline gives CDR1 SGHTA, CDR2 FQGNSA.

The V call is TRBV4-1, the J call TRBJ1-4; 8 bases align to TRBD1. Trimming removed 4 bases from V and 8 bases from J; junction bases left unmatched: 9. The CDR3 is 15 amino acids. Germline values: CDR1 MGHRA, CDR2 YSYEKL. The CDR3 is CASSPGQGHGEKLFF. The CDR3 DNA follows: TGCGCCAGCAGCCCTGGACAGGGACACGGGGAAAAACTGTTTTTT.

The chain has TRBV7-8 and TRBJ2-7, with TRBD1 matching 11 bases. V was clipped by 5 bases and J by 3 bases; unmatched bases: 6. The CDR3 loop spans 15 amino acids. Germline CDR1 and CDR2: SGHVS and FQNEAQ. Written as DNA, the CDR3 is TGTGCCAGCAGCCTAGGGACAGGGGGTGTCTACGAGCAGTACTTC. This sequence encodes CASSLGTGGVYEQYF.

This chain uses TRBV5-1 with TRBJ2-5; TRBD1 matches at 9 bases. With V trimmed by 2 bases and J by 5 bases, 16 bases remained unmatched. The germline gives CDR1 SGHRS, CDR2 YFSETQ. The CDR3 has 18 residues. The CDR3 region is CASSFLPPSNRGQETQYF. In DNA, the CDR3 is TGCGCCAGCAGCTTCCTACCACCCTCAAACAGGGGGCAGGAGACCCAGTACTTC.

This CDR3 reads CASSSGLAGGIGGTDTQYF. The CDR3 coding sequence is TGCGCCAGCAGCTCGGGACTAGCGGGGGGCATTGGTGGCACAGATACGCAGTATTTT. V and J are TRBV5-1 and TRBJ2-3; 15 bases agree with TRBD2. The V segment lost 3 bases and the J segment 1 base; nucleotides outside the gene matches: 9. This CDR3 spans 19 amino acids. Germline CDR1 and CDR2: SGHRS and YFSETQ.

The chain recombines TRBV11-2 with TRBJ2-7; TRBD2 matches at 12 bases. Germline CDR1 reads SGHAT; CDR2 reads FQNNGV. The trim removed 0 bases at V and 3 bases at J, leaving 6 bases unmatched. The CDR3 contains 17 residues. The CDR3 sequence is CASSLDLGGLAGYEQYF. The CDR3 bases are TGTGCCAGCAGCTTAGATCTGGGGGGACTAGCGGGCTACGAGCAGTACTTC.

This sequence joins TRBV6-5 and TRBJ2-3; D call uncertain. V was cut by 5 bases and J by 0 bases, with 9 bases left in between. This CDR3 has 14 amino acids. Germline-derived CDR1 and CDR2 are MNHEY and SVGAGI. Here the CDR3 DNA reads TGTGCCAGCAGTGGAAGTGACAGCACAGATACGCAGTATTTT. Translation: CASSGSDSTDTQYF.

The chain couples TRBV5-1 to TRBJ2-7, with 7 bases that match TRBD2. Germline values: CDR1 SGHRS, CDR2 YFSETQ. J was trimmed by 6 bases and V by 4 bases; bases with no gene match: 16. CDR3 size: 16 residues. In DNA, the CDR3 is TGCGCCAGCAGCCCCGCCGCAGAATGGCGGGGGTCCGAGCAGTACTTC. Its protein product is CASSPAAEWRGSEQYF.

The chain joins TRBV4-1 to TRBJ2-2; the D gene is possibly TRBD1 (6 bases). The CDR3 consists of 15 residues. V was cut by 1 base and J by 3 bases, with 9 bases left in between. Germline values: CDR1 MGHRA, CDR2 YSYEKL. DNA of the CDR3: TGCGCCAGCAGCCAAGTCTACAGGGACACCGGGGAGCTGTTTTTT. Encoded protein: CASSQVYRDTGELFF.

The rearrangement uses TRBV14 and TRBJ1-2; 7 positions match TRBD1. The CDR3 spans 12 residues. From germline, CDR1 is SGHDN and CDR2 FVKESK. Germline trimming cut 3 bases from V and 9 bases from J; bases unmatched to any gene: 4. DNA of the CDR3: TGTGCCAGCAGCCAGACAGGGTCTAGCTACACCTTC. Its protein is CASSQTGSSYTF. The full variable domain, rest sourced from reference TRBV14 and TRBJ1-2, is EAGVTQFPSHSVIEKGQTVTLRCDPISGHDNLYWYRRVMGKEIKFLLHFVKESKQDESGMPNNRFLAERTGGTYSTLKVQPAELEDSGVYFCASSQTGSSYTFGSGTRLTVV.

This chain links TRBV6-5 with TRBJ1-6; 8 nucleotides agree with TRBD1. This CDR3 has 14 amino acids. The V gene end was trimmed by 6 bases and the J gene end by 5 bases; junction bases not matched to a gene: 3. Per the germline V gene, CDR1 is MNHEY and CDR2 is SVGAGI. Written as DNA, the CDR3 is TGTGCCAGCAGCCAGGACAGGGATAATTCACCCCTCCACTTT. Encoded protein: CASSQDRDNSPLHF.

This chain joins TRBV5-1 and TRBJ1-1; a weak D match, TRBD1 (6 bases). Germline CDR1 reads SGHRS; CDR2 reads YFSETQ. The length of the CDR3 is 18 residues. Trimming removed 1 base at V and 1 base at J, with 20 bases between. DNA of the CDR3: TGCGCCAGCAGCTTGAACGGAGGACAGACCCGACCGAACACTGAAGCTTTCTTT. Its translation: CASSLNGGQTRPNTEAFF.

By sample share, this clone is medium-sized. The chain links TRBV25-1 to TRBJ1-6; D may be TRBD1 (5 bases). The CDR3 is 14 residues long. Per the germline V gene, CDR1 is MGHDK and CDR2 is SYGVNS. V shed 6 bases and J shed 9 bases, with 15 bases lying between them. CDR3 nucleotide sequence: TGTGCCAGCAGATGGGACCGGGAGAGTTCACCCCTCCACTTT. As protein: CASRWDRESSPLHF.